The 9 T cell receptor beta chains below all came from one sample that was sequenced in a study of control samples from healthy donors and cancer patients. Produced via immunoSEQ multiplex PCR; TCRdb's table is partial and in-frame only. The table lists 130,000 to 150,000 clones, around 86% of them singletons. Material for sequencing was blood. All receptors derive from a man aged 30 to 45 in good health.

This chain uses TRBV6-2 or TRBV6-3 with TRBJ2-5; D possibly corresponds to TRBD2 (6 bases). The V gene's germline CDR1 is MNHEY and CDR2 SVGEGT. There are 16 residues in the CDR3. The germline V and J ends were trimmed by 4 bases and 4 bases, with 19 bases remaining between them. This CDR3 reads CASSSLAETPPETQYF. The CDR3 DNA sequence: TGTGCCAGCAGTTCCTTAGCGGAGACCCCCCCAGAGACCCAGTACTTC.

The CDR3 is CSVEEFGELFF. CDR3 DNA sequence: TGCAGCGTTGAAGAGTTTGGGGAGCTGTTTTTT. The chain couples TRBV29-1 to TRBJ2-2; D call uncertain. Trimming shortened V by 0 bases and J by 8 bases, and 4 bases separated the two germline ends. The CDR3 is 11 residues long. Germline loops: CDR1 SQVTM, CDR2 ANQGSEA.

This sequence joins TRBV7-6 and TRBJ2-5, with a possible D match to TRBD2 (5 bases). V lost 5 bases to trimming and J lost 5 bases, with 12 bases between them. Per germline, CDR1 SGHVS and CDR2 FNYEAQ. This CDR3 spans 13 amino acids. Here the CDR3 DNA reads TGTGCCAGCAGCCGGACTTTGCAGGAGACCCAGTACTTC. Its translation: CASSRTLQETQYF.

The rearrangement uses TRBV18 and TRBJ2-6, with 7 bases matching TRBD1. The V gene end was trimmed by 8 bases and the J gene end by 1 base; junction bases not matched to a gene: 2. Looked up from germline, CDR1 is KGHSH and CDR2 is LQKENI. CDR3 size: 14 residues. The CDR3 region has the DNA TGTGCCAGCAGGGGGCGATCTGGGGCCAACGTCCTGACTTTC. Its protein is CASRGRSGANVLTF.

The V gene is TRBV6-5, the J gene TRBJ2-3; 11 bases fit TRBD2. Unmatched junction bases numbered 8, after V lost 4 bases and J lost 11 bases. The length of the CDR3 is 14 residues. Germline V gene data show CDR1 as MNHEY and CDR2 as SVGAGI. The CDR3: CASSSQPLAGEQYF. In DNA form, the CDR3 reads TGTGCCAGCAGTTCGCAACCACTAGCGGGGGAGCAGTATTTT.

The chain carries TRBV11-3 and TRBJ2-3; D remains unclear. CDR1 is SGHNT, CDR2 YENEEA, per germline. Trimming left V 2 bases short and J 6 bases short, with 6 bases between. This CDR3 is built from 12 residues. CDR3 protein: CASSLRADTQYF. The CDR3 region has the DNA TGTGCCAGCAGCTTAAGAGCCGATACGCAGTATTTT.

This chain joins TRBV7-2 and TRBJ2-1; D uncertain. This CDR3 is 12 amino acids long. Germline V CDR1 and CDR2: SGHTA, FQGNSA. V lost 4 bases, J lost 4 bases, and 5 bases lay in between. The CDR3 DNA sequence: TGTGCCAGCAGCTCAACATACAATGAGCAGTTCTTC. Translation gives CASSSTYNEQFF.

The chain combines TRBV12-3 or TRBV12-4 with TRBJ2-7; 7 bases map to TRBD1. The ends lost 2 bases at V and 5 bases at J; junction bases unmatched: 0. The CDR3 runs to 12 residues. The CDR3 region has the DNA TGTGCCAGCAGTTTAAGGGGGCACGAGCAGTACTTC. Translating gives CASSLRGHEQYF.

There are a few counts of this clone. V is TRBV2 and J is TRBJ2-1; 9 positions agree with TRBD2. Per the germline V gene, CDR1 is SNHLY and CDR2 is FYNNEI. The trim removed 1 base at V and 9 bases at J, leaving 7 bases unmatched. CDR3 size: 15 residues. CDR3 sequence reads: CASSEERGGAGEQFF. DNA for the CDR3: TGTGCCAGCAGTGAAGAGCGCGGGGGGGCCGGTGAGCAGTTCTTC.